Listed here is a single T cell receptor (beta chain). The data belong to a study of blood T cell repertoires in COVID-19. Study-level background: Researchers got acute and convalescent COVID-19 samples from the United States, Italy and Spain. The analysed material was cDNA or gDNA that came from T cells, B-cell-depleted T cells, or PBMCs.

Measured with immunoSEQ multiplex PCR; TCRdb has only the in-frame clones, and not every one. The repertoire holds 300,000 to 500,000 clones, with 85% to 90% as singletons. Looked up from germline, CDR1 is SGHRS and CDR2 is YFSETQ. V trimming: 1 base; J trimming: 3 bases; junction bases outside the gene matches: 3. CDR3 length: 16 amino acids. Clinical history as reported by participants underpinned cohort assignment. The clonotype comes from a woman in her 30s with acute COVID-19. The sample taken for sequencing was PBMCs or T cells enriched from blood (not recorded which). J is TRBJ1-6 and V is TRBV5-1, with 8 bases matching TRBD1. CDR3 loop: CASSLTGGLYNSPLHF. In nucleotides, the CDR3 is TGCGCCAGCAGCTTGACAGGGGGTCTCTATAATTCACCCCTCCACTTT.